The entry that follows covers one TCR beta chain sequence. The antigen is not known. CD8 cells regarded as naive lacked CD45RO, were positively chosen for CCR7, and omitted terminally differentiated effector memory CD45RA+ cells. There were no recent acute infections or vaccinations among the donors, who were healthy HIV-negative adults. The data are from a study of shared clonotypes between healthy human individuals. Study observations and caveats: Among four donors, about 5% of naive CD4 clonotypes were found in common.

The table came from immunoSEQ multiplex PCR; TCRdb's copy has only in-frame clones and leaves some out. The sample records approximately 2,000,000 clones, 85% to 95% being singletons. The length of the CDR3 is 15 residues. After removal of 5 bases from V and 7 bases from J, the junction contained 13 bases not matched to a gene. Germline CDR1 is SGHTA and CDR2 is FQGTGA. The chain links TRBV7-3 to TRBJ2-7; TRBD1 aligns across 8 bases. The TCR was taken from a young man in good health. Some clones in this sample may be carry-over from other donors' samples. The sample comprised naive CD8+ T cells from PBMCs. The CDR3: CASSPPGQVRGEQYF. The CDR3 bases are TGTGCCAGCAGCCCGCCGGGACAGGTCAGGGGGGAGCAGTACTTC.